Following are 29 T cell receptor beta chains from one sample sequenced in a study of patients and donors after allogeneic stem cell transplantation. TCRdb reanalysed the RT-PCR reads using MiXCR and keeps one entry per CDR3 protein. The table has 150,000 to 200,000 distinct CDR3 sequences, 25% to 35% seen once. Sequencing was performed on blood, either unsorted or a sorted T cell fraction (not recorded which). The origin of the receptors is a human donor who was either an allogeneic HSCT recipient or a stem cell or donor lymphocyte infusion donor (not recorded which). It is not recorded whose cells these are; they may come from a transplant donor.

The chain recombines TRBV10-3 with TRBJ2-5, with D perhaps matching TRBD1 (5 bases). The CDR3 loop spans 13 amino acids. Germline V gene sequence: CDR1 ENHRY, CDR2 SYGVKD. Trimming shortened V by 8 bases and J by 2 bases, and 12 bases separated the two germline ends. For the CDR3, the DNA is TGTGCCATCGGGCAGGGCGTACAAGAGACCCAGTACTTC. It specifies CAIGQGVQETQYF.

This clonotype has at least ten counts. The genes are TRBV28 and TRBJ1-5; the D gene is possibly TRBD1 (5 bases). The V gene lost 6 bases and the J gene lost 0 bases, with 15 bases spanning the gap. Germline CDR1 is MDHEN and CDR2 is SYDVKM. The CDR3 runs to 16 residues. Here the CDR3 reads CASSSPRDYSNQPQHF. The CDR3 nucleotides read TGTGCCAGCAGCTCCCCGCGGGACTATAGCAATCAGCCCCAGCATTTT.

This rearrangement joins TRBV29-1 to TRBJ2-3, with 9 bases aligning to TRBD2. Per germline, CDR1 SQVTM and CDR2 ANQGSEA. With 4 bases clipped from V and 2 bases from J, the junction kept 4 bases outside the gene matches. This CDR3 comprises 14 residues. CDR3 protein: CSVVAGATTDTQYF. In DNA form, the CDR3 reads TGCAGCGTTGTAGCGGGGGCTACCACAGATACGCAGTATTTT.

This clonotype has at least ten counts. The rearrangement uses TRBV12-3 or TRBV12-4 and TRBJ2-3; tentative D call: TRBD2 (5 bases). The CDR3 spans 15 residues. With 3 bases removed from V and 4 bases from J, the gap between germline ends came to 14 bases. The CDR3 region is CASSFWEWGADTQYF. The DNA of the CDR3 is TGTGCCAGCAGTTTTTGGGAGTGGGGTGCAGATACGCAGTATTTT.

Comment on this clonotype: The conserved final phenylalanine or tryptophan is absent from the CDR3, which likely points to a read error. The DNA is left out, because the CDR3 cannot be placed on it with certainty; the CDR3 is given as TCRdb lists it. This rearrangement joins TRBV6-1 to TRBJ2-7; TRBD2 was called by the table and not checked on the DNA. Germline CDR1 and CDR2: MNHNS and SASEGT. A total of 13 residues make up the CDR3, ends included. CDR3 residues: CASSEGLAGTPNL.

This clonotype was picked up a small number of times. The chain has TRBV3-1 and TRBJ1-2; 12 bases are shared with TRBD1. This CDR3 has 14 residues. Germline V gives CDR1 LGHDT, CDR2 YNNKEL (reference sequence). Losses at the gene ends were 5 bases for V and 8 bases for J; bases not matched to a gene: 6. CDR3: CASSGGQGAEGYTF. The CDR3 DNA is TGTGCCAGCAGCGGGGGACAGGGGGCAGAAGGCTACACCTTC.

A few counts support this clonotype. The chain couples TRBV6-6 to TRBJ2-2; D ambiguous. The CDR3 is made up of 13 amino acids. With 4 bases removed from V and 1 base from J, the gap between germline ends came to 4 bases. CDR1 and CDR2 (germline): MNHNY, SVGAGI (reference sequence). DNA for the CDR3: TGTGCCAGCAGTTGGGGGAACACCGGGGAGCTGTTTTTT. Translated, it gives CASSWGNTGELFF.

V usage is TRBV29-1 and J usage is TRBJ2-7; weak D call: TRBD1 (6 bases). Germline CDR1 is SQVTM and CDR2 is ANQGSEA. There are 13 residues in the CDR3. V lost 7 bases to trimming and J lost 2 bases, with 15 bases between them. DNA of the CDR3: TGCAGCGCCGAAAGGACAGACACCTACGAGCAGTACTTC. Translated, it gives CSAERTDTYEQYF.

The chain carries TRBV15 and TRBJ2-1, with D unclear. CDR1 LNHNV and CDR2 YYDKDF come from the germline V gene (reference sequence). The length of the CDR3 is 14 residues. V was clipped by 3 bases and J by 7 bases, with 13 bases between them. The CDR3 spells CATSRGFERNEQFF. CDR3 sequence (DNA): TGTGCCACCAGCAGGGGTTTTGAAAGGAATGAGCAGTTCTTC.

The table lists this clonotype with many counts. The gene calls are TRBV20-1 and TRBJ1-2; D is uncertain. Trimming took off 4 bases at V and 4 bases at J, with 7 bases between the two ends. The V gene's germline CDR1 is DFQATT and CDR2 SNEGSKA (reference sequence). The CDR3 has 11 residues. CDR3 sequence: CSANRPYGYTF. The CDR3 region has the DNA TGCAGTGCTAACCGACCCTATGGCTACACCTTC.

This clonotype has only a few counts. The V and J genes are TRBV9 and TRBJ2-3; unclear D gene. CDR3 length equals 15 residues. CDR1 and CDR2 (germline): SGDLS, YYNGEE. V gave up 4 bases and J gave up 1 base, with 13 bases separating them. The CDR3: CASSTRGLGTDTQYF. CDR3 bases: TGTGCCAGCAGCACCCGCGGTCTGGGCACAGATACGCAGTATTTT.

The sample holds a few counts of this clonotype. The gene calls are TRBV18 and TRBJ1-5; no clear D gene. The germline V gene has CDR1 KGHSH and CDR2 LQKENI. This CDR3 contains 14 residues. Trimming shortened V by 3 bases and J by 1 base, and 7 bases separated the two germline ends. The CDR3 region is CASSPAPSNQPQHF. CDR3 DNA sequence: TGTGCCAGCTCACCGGCACCAAGCAATCAGCCCCAGCATTTT.

V gene TRBV20-1 combines with J gene TRBJ2-7, with D perhaps matching TRBD2 (5 bases). The CDR3 is 13 residues long. The germline gives CDR1 DFQATT, CDR2 SNEGSKA (reference sequence). Trimming stripped 8 bases from V and 0 bases from J, with 14 bases between. Here the CDR3 DNA reads TGCAGTCCTGGGAGCCCTGCCTCCTACGAGCAGTACTTC. Its translation is CSPGSPASYEQYF.

This clonotype was counted a few times. This chain uses TRBV6-2 or TRBV6-3 with TRBJ1-2, with a possible D match to TRBD1 (5 bases). The CDR3 extends over 12 amino acids. The ends were cut back, 5 bases at V and 5 bases at J, with 9 bases in the middle. Looked up from germline, CDR1 is MNHEY and CDR2 is SVGEGT. Here the CDR3 reads CASSTDMYGYTF. The CDR3 nucleotides read TGTGCCAGCAGTACGGACATGTATGGCTACACCTTC.

This clonotype was seen only once. The chain joins TRBV7-6 to TRBJ2-2; TRBD2 might be the D (6 bases). The germline V and J ends were trimmed by 3 bases and 6 bases, with 8 bases remaining between them. This CDR3 comprises 13 residues. CDR1 SGHVS and CDR2 FNYEAQ come from the germline V gene. This chain's CDR3 is CASSFREAGELFF. The CDR3 DNA sequence: TGTGCCAGCAGCTTTAGGGAGGCCGGGGAGCTGTTTTTT.

This clonotype was counted only a few times. The chain combines TRBV10-3 with TRBJ1-4; possibly TRBD1 for D (5 bases). The CDR3 runs 16 residues. From germline, CDR1 is ENHRY and CDR2 SYGVKD. The ends were cut back, 0 bases at V and 4 bases at J, with 12 bases in the middle. CDR3 sequence reads: CAISESGRQFNEKLFF. The CDR3, as DNA: TGTGCCATCAGTGAGTCTGGGAGACAGTTTAATGAAAAACTGTTTTTT.

This clonotype showed up just a few times. The chain is built from TRBV27 and TRBJ1-1; TRBD1 might be the D (6 bases). The germline V gene encodes CDR1 MNHEY and CDR2 SMNVEV (reference sequence). The CDR3 covers 15 residues. V was clipped by 1 base and J by 4 bases, with 13 bases between them. DNA of the CDR3: TGTGCCAGCAGTTTATGGGGGCGAGGAGTCACTGAAGCTTTCTTT. This encodes CASSLWGRGVTEAFF.

This clonotype was seen once. The chain joins TRBV3-1 to TRBJ1-1; D unclear. This CDR3 comprises 15 residues. Germline V gene lookup returns CDR1 LGHDT and CDR2 YNNKEL (reference sequence). V lost 6 bases, J lost 6 bases, and 20 bases lay in between. The CDR3 bases are TGTGCCAGCAGTCACCTCTGGAAAACAGAGTCTGAAGCTTTCTTT. As protein: CASSHLWKTESEAFF.

The chain links TRBV15 to TRBJ1-3, with D hard to call. The CDR3 is 15 amino acids. The germline gives CDR1 LNHNV, CDR2 YYDKDF (reference sequence). Trimming pared 0 bases from V and 4 bases from J, leaving 10 bases between. In DNA, the CDR3 is TGTGCCACCAGCAGAGATTGGGGAATCGGAAACACCATATATTTT. The encoded protein is CATSRDWGIGNTIYF. The full variable domain, in which reference TRBV15 and TRBJ1-3 provide the parts outside the CDR3, is DAMVIQNPRYQVTQFGKPVTLSCSQTLNHNVMYWYQQKSSQAPKLLFHYYDKDFNNEADTPDNFQSRRPNTSFCFLDIRSPGLGDTAMYLCATSRDWGIGNTIYFGEGSWLTVV.

This chain joins TRBV20-1 and TRBJ2-1; D is unresolved. Per germline, CDR1 DFQATT and CDR2 SNEGSKA (reference sequence). Trimming took 0 bases from V and 4 from J, leaving 4 bases between them. CDR3 size: 12 residues. This CDR3 reads CSARDSYNEQFF. Here the CDR3 DNA reads TGCAGTGCTAGAGATTCTTACAATGAGCAGTTCTTC.

The chain uses TRBV7-2 and TRBJ2-3; possible D gene TRBD1, 6 bases. Germline V lookup: CDR1 SGHTA, CDR2 FQGNSA. Trimming removed 1 base from V and 2 bases from J, with 10 bases in between. The CDR3 spans 15 residues. The CDR3 bases are TGTGCCAGCAGCTTAGATGGACAGTCCACAGATACGCAGTATTTT. This translates into CASSLDGQSTDTQYF.

This clonotype was observed a few times. This chain connects TRBV4-3 to TRBJ2-7, with 7 bases lining up with TRBD1. CDR1 LGHNA and CDR2 YSLEER come from the germline V gene. J lost 5 bases, V lost 0 bases, and 13 bases had no gene match. The CDR3 contains 17 residues. The CDR3 region is CASSQDLGQVLYDEQYF. The CDR3 DNA is TGCGCCAGCAGCCAAGATCTCGGACAGGTACTATACGACGAGCAGTACTTC.

This clonotype has a handful of counts. V gene TRBV4-2 combines with J gene TRBJ2-5; unclear D gene. The V end lost 0 bases, the J end lost 2 bases, and 7 bases lay between the germline ends. The CDR3 extends over 14 amino acids. Germline V CDR1 and CDR2: LGHNA, YNFKEQ. CDR3 sequence: CASSQESYQETQYF. The CDR3 coding sequence is TGTGCCAGCAGCCAAGAGAGCTATCAAGAGACCCAGTACTTC.

The gene calls are TRBV7-9 and TRBJ2-7, with TRBD2 matching 8 bases. Trimming cost V 5 bases and J 1 base; bases outside gene matches: 10. This CDR3 is built from 16 residues. Germline V gene lookup returns CDR1 SEHNR and CDR2 FQNEAQ (reference sequence). The CDR3 here is CASSPTGLAGSYEQYF. CDR3 DNA: TGTGCCAGCAGCCCCACCGGACTAGCTGGGTCCTACGAGCAGTACTTC.

This clonotype has a handful of counts. The chain joins TRBV11-3 to TRBJ2-1; TRBD2 is a possible D gene (5 bases). The CDR3 is 16 residues long. In germline, CDR1 is SGHNT, CDR2 YENEEA. V was pared by 3 bases and J by 0 bases, with 12 bases between. The CDR3 bases are TGTGCCAGCAGCTTTGGACTCCAGAGCTCCTACAATGAGCAGTTCTTC. Residues: CASSFGLQSSYNEQFF.

This rearrangement joins TRBV12-5 to TRBJ2-2; 10 bases align to TRBD1. Germline V CDR1 and CDR2: LGHNT, FRNRAP. J was trimmed by 1 base and V by 4 bases; bases with no gene match: 9. CDR3 size: 18 residues. The CDR3 sequence is CASGYGTGARGNTGELFF. The DNA for the CDR3 is TGTGCTAGTGGTTACGGGACAGGGGCCCGAGGGAACACCGGGGAGCTGTTTTTT. Full variable domain (outside the CDR3, taken from reference TRBV12-5 and TRBJ2-2): DARVTQTPRHKVTEMGQEVTMRCQPILGHNTVFWYRQTMMQGLELLAYFRNRAPLDDSGMPKDRFSAEMPDATLATLKIQPSEPRDSAVYFCASGYGTGARGNTGELFFGEGSRLTVL.

The chain uses TRBV5-6 and TRBJ2-4; 8 bases line up with TRBD1. V lost 3 bases and J lost 0; bases outside the gene matches: 11. The CDR3 consists of 18 residues. Germline loops: CDR1 SGHDT, CDR2 YYEEEE. For the CDR3, the DNA is TGTGCCAGCAGCTCCGGACAGGGTAGGAGGCTAGCCAAAAACATTCAGTACTTC. Its translation: CASSSGQGRRLAKNIQYF. The full variable domain, rest sourced from reference TRBV5-6 and TRBJ2-4, is DAGVTQSPTHLIKTRGQQVTLRCSPKSGHDTVSWYQQALGQGPQFIFQYYEEEERQRGNFPDRFSGHQFPNYSSELNVNALLLGDSALYLCASSSGQGRRLAKNIQYFGAGTRLSVL.

This clonotype was seen only once. The chain employs TRBV12-5 and TRBJ2-1; no clear D. With 0 bases removed from V and 4 bases from J, the gap between germline ends came to 1 base. CDR1 LGHNT and CDR2 FRNRAP come from the germline V gene. The CDR3 covers 12 residues. CDR3 sequence (DNA): TGTGCTAGTGGTTTGGTATACAATGAGCAGTTCTTC. This encodes CASGLVYNEQFF.

J is TRBJ1-5 and V is TRBV28, with D perhaps TRBD1 (5 bases). The CDR3 runs 14 residues. The V gene's germline CDR1 is MDHEN and CDR2 SYDVKM. Trimming left V 8 bases short and J 3 bases short, with 14 bases between. The CDR3 is CASGKRQSNQPQHF. CDR3 nucleotide sequence: TGTGCCAGCGGGAAAAGACAGTCCAATCAGCCCCAGCATTTT.